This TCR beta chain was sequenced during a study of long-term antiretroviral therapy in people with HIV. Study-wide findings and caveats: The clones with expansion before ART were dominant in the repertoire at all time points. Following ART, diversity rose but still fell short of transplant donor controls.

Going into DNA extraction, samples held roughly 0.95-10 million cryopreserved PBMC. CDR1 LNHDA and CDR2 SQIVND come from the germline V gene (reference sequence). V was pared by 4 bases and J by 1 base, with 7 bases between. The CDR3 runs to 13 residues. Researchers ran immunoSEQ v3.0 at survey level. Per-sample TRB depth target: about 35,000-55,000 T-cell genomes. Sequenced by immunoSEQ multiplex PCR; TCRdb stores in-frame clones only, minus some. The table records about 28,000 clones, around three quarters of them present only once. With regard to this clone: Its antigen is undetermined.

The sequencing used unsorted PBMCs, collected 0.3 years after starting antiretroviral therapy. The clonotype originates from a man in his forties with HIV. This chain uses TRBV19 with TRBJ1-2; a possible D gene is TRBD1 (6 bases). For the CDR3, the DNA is TGTGCCAGTAGTAGACAGGATAACTATGGCTACACCTTC. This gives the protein CASSRQDNYGYTF.